Listed here are 6 T cell receptor beta chains from one sample, sequenced in a study of control samples from healthy donors and cancer patients (dated by TCRdb to the early 2020s). The protocol used for the library was the immunoSEQ multiplex PCR assay. TCRdb took this table from immuneACCESS and kept in-frame rearrangements with V and J called. Such tables lack part of the clones; where checked against another copy, unresolved V genes explain under half of the gap, and the rest is unexplained. The sample contains roughly 160,000 clones, around 94% of them found a single time. Clones ranked in the top ten supply approximately 14% of the sample. The sample comprised PBMCs. These receptors all stem from a man in his 60s with colorectal cancer.

In its sample, this clone was seen a few times. The chain recombines TRBV7-9 with TRBJ1-5; unclear D gene. Germline V CDR1 and CDR2: SEHNR, FQNEAQ (reference sequence). V lost 5 bases, J lost 11 bases, and 13 bases lay in between. The CDR3 has 12 residues. The CDR3, as DNA: TGTGCCAGCAGCAGTGACGGCCAGGCCCAGCATTTT. This codes for CASSSDGQAQHF.

The chain has TRBV9 and TRBJ2-1; 7 positions agree with TRBD1. V shed 6 bases and J 7 bases; nucleotides not matched to a gene: 10. Germline V lookup: CDR1 SGDLS, CDR2 YYNGEE. CDR3 length: 14 residues. The CDR3, as DNA: TGTGCCAGCACAGGAGCCCCAGGGGGAAATGAGCAGTTCTTC. Its protein product is CASTGAPGGNEQFF. Looking up the rest from reference TRBV9 and TRBJ2-1 gives the full variable domain: DSGVTQTPKHLITATGQRVTLRCSPRSGDLSVYWYQQSLDQGLQFLIQYYNGEERAKGNILERFSAQQFPDLHSELNLSSLELGDSALYFCASTGAPGGNEQFFGPGTRLTVL.

The chain employs TRBV18 and TRBJ2-1; 9 bases align to TRBD1. This CDR3 contains 14 residues. J was trimmed by 8 bases and V by 5 bases; bases with no gene match: 7. Looked up from germline, CDR1 is KGHSH and CDR2 is LQKENI. The CDR3 reads CASSSRDRDDEQFF. DNA of the CDR3: TGTGCCAGCTCAAGCCGGGACAGGGACGATGAGCAGTTCTTC. Drawing the rest from reference TRBV18 and TRBJ2-1, the complete variable domain is NAGVMQNPRHLVRRRGQEARLRCSPMKGHSHVYWYRQLPEEGLKFMVYLQKENIIDESGMPKERFSAEFPKEGPSILRIQQVVRGDSAAYFCASSSRDRDDEQFFGPGTRLTVL.

The rearrangement uses TRBV11-2 and TRBJ1-3; D gene uncertain. V was cut by 5 bases and J by 0 bases, with 8 bases left in between. Germline values: CDR1 SGHAT, CDR2 FQNNGV. The CDR3 has 14 residues. In nucleotides, the CDR3 is TGTGCCAGCAGCCAAACAAGCTCTGGAAACACCATATATTTT. This gives the protein CASSQTSSGNTIYF. Combining the CDR3 with reference TRBV11-2 and TRBJ1-3 gives the whole variable domain EAGVAQSPRYKIIEKRQSVAFWCNPISGHATLYWYQQILGQGPKLLIQFQNNGVVDDSQLPKDRFSAERLKGVDSTLKIQPAKLEDSAVYLCASSQTSSGNTIYFGEGSWLTVV.

The J gene is TRBJ2-5, the V gene TRBV7-9; D gene ambiguous. The germline gives CDR1 SEHNR, CDR2 FQNEAQ (reference sequence). V lost 0 bases and J lost 3, with 8 bases in between. This CDR3 contains 14 residues. CDR3 loop: CASSLAGSKETQYF. CDR3 nucleotides: TGTGCCAGCAGCTTAGCCGGCAGTAAAGAGACCCAGTACTTC.

V and J are TRBV7-2 and TRBJ1-1, with D unresolved. CDR3 size: 12 residues. Per the germline V gene, CDR1 is SGHTA and CDR2 is FQGNSA. Deletions cut 4 bases from V and 1 base from J, with 4 bases between. CDR3 DNA: TGTGCCAGCAGCTCTCAGAACACTGAAGCTTTCTTT. Protein sequence: CASSSQNTEAFF.